This T cell receptor (beta chain) was captured by sequencing in a study of cytomegalovirus exposure and HLA in healthy donors. The V end lost 1 base, the J end lost 1 base, and 10 bases lay between the germline ends. Germline V gene lookup returns CDR1 LGHNA and CDR2 YSLEER. The CDR3 runs 16 residues. 13 Jbeta primers and 60 Vbeta primers were used for the PCR. Clones were sequenced by immunoSEQ multiplex PCR, and TCRdb holds only the in-frame ones, with some missing. Counted here are roughly 150,000 clones, 85% occurring once; the ten biggest clones make up about 2.5%. The V gene is TRBV4-3, the J gene TRBJ2-2; no clear D. This TCR came from a man aged 30-40 years in good health and CMV-seropositive. Sample: PBMCs. The CDR3 region is CASSQAPLENTGELFF. DNA of the CDR3: TGCGCCAGCAGCCAAGCCCCCTTAGAGAACACCGGGGAGCTGTTTTTT.